This TCR beta chain was sequenced for a study of T cell responses to AZD1222 COVID-19 vaccine. Whole-study context: Pooling covered second doses at about 4 or about 12 weeks.

Repertoires were generated with immunoSEQ multiplex PCR, while TCRdb's copy carries only in-frame clones and drops some. The sample carries about 140,000 clones, about nine tenths recorded once. This CDR3 has 16 amino acids. J was trimmed by 5 bases and V by 2 bases; bases with no gene match: 11. Germline CDR1 and CDR2: LGHDT and YNNKEL (reference sequence). The sample here was peripheral blood, taken on day 0 of AZD1222 vaccination. The chain is built from TRBV3-1 (or the pseudogene TRBV3-2) and TRBJ2-7, with TRBD1 matching over 8 bases. The source is an adult in good health. CDR3 DNA sequence: TGTGCCAGCAGCCAACCCGGACAGGGAAGGCAAAACGAGCAGTACTTC. Residues: CASSQPGQGRQNEQYF.